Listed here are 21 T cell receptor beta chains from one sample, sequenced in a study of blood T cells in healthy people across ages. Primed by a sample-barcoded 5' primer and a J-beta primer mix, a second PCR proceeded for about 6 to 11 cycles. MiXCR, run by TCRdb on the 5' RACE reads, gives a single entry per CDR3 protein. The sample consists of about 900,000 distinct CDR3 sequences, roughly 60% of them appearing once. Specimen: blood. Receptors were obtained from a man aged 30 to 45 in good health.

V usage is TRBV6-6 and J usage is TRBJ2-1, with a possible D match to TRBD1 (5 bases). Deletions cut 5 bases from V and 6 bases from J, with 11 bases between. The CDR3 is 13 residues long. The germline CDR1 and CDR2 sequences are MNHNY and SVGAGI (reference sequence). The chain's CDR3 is CASSQTGSNEQFF. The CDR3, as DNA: TGTGCCAGCAGTCAAACAGGATCCAATGAGCAGTTCTTC.

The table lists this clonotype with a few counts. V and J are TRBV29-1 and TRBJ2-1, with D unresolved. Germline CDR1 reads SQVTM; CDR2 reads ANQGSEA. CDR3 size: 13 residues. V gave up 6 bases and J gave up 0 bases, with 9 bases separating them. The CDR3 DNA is TGCAGCGTGATCACGAGCTCCTACAATGAGCAGTTCTTC. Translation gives CSVITSSYNEQFF.

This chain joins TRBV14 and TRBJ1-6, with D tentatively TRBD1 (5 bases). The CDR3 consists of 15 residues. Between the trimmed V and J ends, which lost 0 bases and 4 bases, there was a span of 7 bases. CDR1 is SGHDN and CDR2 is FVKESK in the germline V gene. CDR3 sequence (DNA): TGTGCCAGCAGCCAAGAGGGGGGATATAATTCACCCCTCCACTTT. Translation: CASSQEGGYNSPLHF.

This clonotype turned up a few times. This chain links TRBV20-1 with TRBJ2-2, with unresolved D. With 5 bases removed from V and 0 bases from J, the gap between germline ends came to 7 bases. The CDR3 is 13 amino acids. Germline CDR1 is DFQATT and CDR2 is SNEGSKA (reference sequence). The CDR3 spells CSAAKANTGELFF. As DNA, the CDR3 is TGCAGTGCTGCCAAAGCGAACACCGGGGAGCTGTTTTTT.

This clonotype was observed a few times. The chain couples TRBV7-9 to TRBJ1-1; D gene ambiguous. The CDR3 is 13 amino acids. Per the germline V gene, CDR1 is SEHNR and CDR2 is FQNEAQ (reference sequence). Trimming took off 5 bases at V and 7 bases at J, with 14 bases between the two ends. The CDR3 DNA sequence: TGTGCCAGCAGCCCCGACGGCCCTCTTGAAGCTTTCTTT. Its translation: CASSPDGPLEAFF. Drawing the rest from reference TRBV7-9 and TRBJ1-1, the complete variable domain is DTGVSQNPRHKITKRGQNVTFRCDPISEHNRLYWYRQTLGQGPEFLTYFQNEAQLEKSRLLSDRFSAERPKGSFSTLEIQRTEQGDSAMYLCASSPDGPLEAFFGQGTRLTVV.

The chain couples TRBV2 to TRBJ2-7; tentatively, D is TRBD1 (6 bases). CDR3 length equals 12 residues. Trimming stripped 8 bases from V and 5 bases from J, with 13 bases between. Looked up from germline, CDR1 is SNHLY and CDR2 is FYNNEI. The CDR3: CASPQGFHEQYF. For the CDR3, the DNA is TGTGCCAGCCCACAGGGATTCCACGAGCAGTACTTC.

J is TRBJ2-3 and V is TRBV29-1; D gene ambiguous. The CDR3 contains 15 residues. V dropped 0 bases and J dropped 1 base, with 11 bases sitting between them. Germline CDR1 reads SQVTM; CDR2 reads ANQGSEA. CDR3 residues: CSVEDAAQGTDTQYF. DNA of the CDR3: TGCAGCGTTGAAGATGCGGCTCAGGGCACAGATACGCAGTATTTT.

This CDR3 reads CASSLGGSGGSYEQYF. The CDR3 DNA sequence: TGTGCCAGCAGTTTAGGTGGTAGCGGGGGAAGCTACGAGCAGTACTTC. The chain recombines TRBV12-3 or TRBV12-4 with TRBJ2-7; the match to TRBD2 covers 9 bases. The CDR3 runs to 16 residues. V dropped 1 base and J dropped 3; count of bases not matched to a gene: 7.

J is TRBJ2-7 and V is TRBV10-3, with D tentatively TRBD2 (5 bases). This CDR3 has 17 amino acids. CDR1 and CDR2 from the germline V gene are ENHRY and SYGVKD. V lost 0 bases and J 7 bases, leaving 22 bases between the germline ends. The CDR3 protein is CAISESGGRGAYNEQYF. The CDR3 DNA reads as TGTGCCATCAGTGAGTCCGGCGGACGGGGAGCCTACAATGAGCAGTACTTC.

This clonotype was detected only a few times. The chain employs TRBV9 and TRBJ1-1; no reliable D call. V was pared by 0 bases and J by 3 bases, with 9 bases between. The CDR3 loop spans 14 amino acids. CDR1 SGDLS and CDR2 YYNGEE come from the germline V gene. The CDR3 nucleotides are TGTGCCAGCAGCGTAGACAAGTGGGACACTGAAGCTTTCTTT. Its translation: CASSVDKWDTEAFF.

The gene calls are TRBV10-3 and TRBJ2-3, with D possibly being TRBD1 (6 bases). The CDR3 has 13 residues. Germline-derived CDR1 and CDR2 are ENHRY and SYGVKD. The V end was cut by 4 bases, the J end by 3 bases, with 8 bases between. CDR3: CAISGDTTDTQYF. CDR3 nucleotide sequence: TGTGCCATCAGTGGGGACACAACAGATACGCAGTATTTT.

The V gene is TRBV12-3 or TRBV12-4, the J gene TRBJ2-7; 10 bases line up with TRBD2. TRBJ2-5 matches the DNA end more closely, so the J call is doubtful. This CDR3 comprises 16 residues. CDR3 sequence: CASSLGSSGGAETQYF. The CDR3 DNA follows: TGTGCCAGCAGTTTAGGGTCTAGCGGGGGAGCAGAGACCCAGTACTTC.

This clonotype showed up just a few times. The CDR3 here is CSARDIQEYSNQPQHF. The CDR3 coding sequence is TGCAGTGCTAGAGACATCCAGGAGTATAGCAATCAGCCCCAGCATTTT. V is TRBV20-1 and J is TRBJ1-5, with D unresolved. Trimming removed 0 bases at V and 0 bases at J, with 12 bases between. Germline CDR1 and CDR2: DFQATT and SNEGSKA (reference sequence). CDR3 length equals 16 residues.

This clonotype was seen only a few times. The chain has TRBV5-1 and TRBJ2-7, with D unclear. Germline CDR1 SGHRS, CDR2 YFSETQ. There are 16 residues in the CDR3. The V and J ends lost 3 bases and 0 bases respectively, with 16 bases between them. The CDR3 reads CASSSRLPSSSYEQYF. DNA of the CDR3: TGCGCCAGCAGCTCTCGACTCCCCTCTAGCTCCTACGAGCAGTACTTC.

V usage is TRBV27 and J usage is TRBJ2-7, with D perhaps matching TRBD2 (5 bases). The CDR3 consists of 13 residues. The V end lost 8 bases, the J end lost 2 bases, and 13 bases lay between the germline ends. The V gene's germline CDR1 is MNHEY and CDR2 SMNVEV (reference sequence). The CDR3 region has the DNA TGTGCCAGCGGTTCTGGACTGACCTACGAGCAGTACTTC. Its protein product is CASGSGLTYEQYF.

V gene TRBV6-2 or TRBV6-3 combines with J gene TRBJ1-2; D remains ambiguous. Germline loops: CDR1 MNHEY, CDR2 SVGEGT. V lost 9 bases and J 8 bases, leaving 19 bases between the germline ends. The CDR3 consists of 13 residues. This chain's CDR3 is CASKNADTYGYTF. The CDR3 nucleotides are TGTGCCAGTAAGAACGCCGATACTTACGGCTACACCTTC.

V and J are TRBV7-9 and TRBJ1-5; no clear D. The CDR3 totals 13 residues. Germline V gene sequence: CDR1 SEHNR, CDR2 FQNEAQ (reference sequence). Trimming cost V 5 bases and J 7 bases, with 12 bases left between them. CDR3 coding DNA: TGTGCCAGCAGCCCAGGTTTCAAACAGCCCCAGCATTTT. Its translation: CASSPGFKQPQHF.

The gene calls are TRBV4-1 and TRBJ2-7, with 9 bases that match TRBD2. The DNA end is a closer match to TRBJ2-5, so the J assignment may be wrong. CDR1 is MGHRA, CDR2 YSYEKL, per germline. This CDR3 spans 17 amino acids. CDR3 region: CASSQAQGLAFHQTQYF. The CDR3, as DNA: TGCGCCAGCAGCCAAGCCCAGGGACTAGCTTTCCACCAGACCCAGTACTTC.

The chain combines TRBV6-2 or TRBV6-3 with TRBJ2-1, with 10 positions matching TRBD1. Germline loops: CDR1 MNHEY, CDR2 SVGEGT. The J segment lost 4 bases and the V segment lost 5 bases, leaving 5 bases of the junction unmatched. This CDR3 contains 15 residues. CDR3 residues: CASSGSGQGYNEQFF. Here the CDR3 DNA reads TGTGCCAGCAGTGGATCGGGACAGGGGTACAATGAGCAGTTCTTC.

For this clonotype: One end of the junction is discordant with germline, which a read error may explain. The CDR3 region is CASRPPQHEETQYF. DNA of the CDR3: TGCGCCAGTCGACCGCCCCAACACGAAGAGACCCAGTACTTC. The V call is TRBV6-5, the J call TRBJ2-5; D is unclear. The CDR3 runs 14 residues. CDR1 and CDR2 (germline): MNHEY, SVGAGI.

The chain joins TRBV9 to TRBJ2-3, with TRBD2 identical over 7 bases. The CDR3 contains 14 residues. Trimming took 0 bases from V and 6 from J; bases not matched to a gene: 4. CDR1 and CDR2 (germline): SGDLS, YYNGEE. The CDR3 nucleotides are TGTGCCAGCAGCGTAGAGACTAGCCGGGATACGCAGTATTTT. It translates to CASSVETSRDTQYF.